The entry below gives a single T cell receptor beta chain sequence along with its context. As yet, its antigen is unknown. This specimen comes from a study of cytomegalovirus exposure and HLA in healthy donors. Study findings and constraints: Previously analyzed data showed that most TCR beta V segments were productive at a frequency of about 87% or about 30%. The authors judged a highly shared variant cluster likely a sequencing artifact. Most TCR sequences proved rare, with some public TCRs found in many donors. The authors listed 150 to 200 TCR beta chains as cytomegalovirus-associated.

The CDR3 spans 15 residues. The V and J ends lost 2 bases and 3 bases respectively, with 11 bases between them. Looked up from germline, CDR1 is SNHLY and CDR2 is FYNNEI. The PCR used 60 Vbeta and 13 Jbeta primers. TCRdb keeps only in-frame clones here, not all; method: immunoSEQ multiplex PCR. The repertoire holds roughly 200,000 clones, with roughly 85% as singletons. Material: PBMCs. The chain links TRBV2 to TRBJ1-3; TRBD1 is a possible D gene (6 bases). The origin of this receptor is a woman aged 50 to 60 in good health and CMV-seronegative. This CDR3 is CASSEYTGSGNTIYF. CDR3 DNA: TGTGCCAGCAGTGAATATACAGGGAGTGGAAACACCATATATTTT.